This T cell receptor (beta chain) was captured by sequencing in a study of OX40 agonist ivuxolimab in advanced cancers. Study-level background: It was permissible to have had prior anti-PD-1, anti-PD-L1 or anti-CTLA-4 therapy, and approximately 41% had some.

Generated by immunoSEQ multiplex PCR, the TCRdb table keeps only in-frame clones and is missing some. The repertoire holds around 80,000 clones, with about 80% as singletons. Comments on this clone: Its antigen is unknown.

Germline CDR1 and CDR2: MDHEN and SYDVKM. Trimming shortened V by 8 bases and J by 8 bases, and 15 bases separated the two germline ends. The CDR3 length is 13 residues. Notes on the study in general: The study observed clonal expansion of CD4+ and CD8+ blood T cells by week 6 at 0.1 to 3.0 mg/kg. Expanded clones belonging to CD8+ T cells outnumbered, on average, those of CD4+. Those patients achieving a partial response at 0.1-3.0 mg/kg showed among the lowest clonal expansion.

This receptor was identified in an adult with an advanced solid tumor such as melanoma, head and neck, liver or kidney cancer. The rearrangement links TRBV28 to TRBJ1-4; D perhaps matches TRBD1 (5 bases). The specimen comprised CD4+ or CD8+ T cells sorted from blood, sampled in a trial of the OX40 agonist ivuxolimab. The CDR3, as DNA: TGTGCCAGCGTTGGAGGGGCGGGGGAAAAACTGTTTTTT. Its protein product is CASVGGAGEKLFF.